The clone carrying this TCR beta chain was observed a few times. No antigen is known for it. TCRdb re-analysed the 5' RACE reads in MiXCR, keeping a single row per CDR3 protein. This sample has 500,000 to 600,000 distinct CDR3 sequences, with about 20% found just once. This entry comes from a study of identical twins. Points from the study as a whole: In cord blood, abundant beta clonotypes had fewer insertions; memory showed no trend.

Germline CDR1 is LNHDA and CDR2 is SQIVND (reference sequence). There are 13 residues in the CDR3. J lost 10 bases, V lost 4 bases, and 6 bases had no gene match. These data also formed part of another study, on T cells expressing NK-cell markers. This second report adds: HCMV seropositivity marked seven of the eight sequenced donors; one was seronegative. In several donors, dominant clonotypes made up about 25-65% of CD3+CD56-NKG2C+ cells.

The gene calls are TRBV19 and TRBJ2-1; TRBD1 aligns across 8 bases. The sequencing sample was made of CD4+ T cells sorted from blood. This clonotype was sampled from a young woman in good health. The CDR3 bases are TGTGCCAGTAGTAGTGGACAGGGAGACGAGCAGTTCTTC. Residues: CASSSGQGDEQFF.